This T cell receptor beta chain emerged from a study of blood T cell repertoires in COVID-19. Authors' methods: Amplifying reference gene primers gave estimates of nucleated cell counts. Sequencing used immunoSEQ multiplex PCR; TCRdb keeps in-frame clones, though not all of them. That table furnishes V, J and clone size, whereas the DNA furnished D and trimming. This sample yields about 370,000 clones, of which 80% to 90% are seen a single time; 1% belongs to the top ten. Participants came from about two dozen US areas, aged about 18 to 95 years. V was clipped by 0 bases and J by 12 bases, with 26 bases between them. This CDR3 comprises 18 residues. Germline-derived CDR1 and CDR2 are LNHNV and YYDKDF (reference sequence).

Sequenced: PBMCs or T cells enriched from blood (not recorded which). The TCR comes from a man between 18 and 29 years old who had recovered from COVID-19. This chain links TRBV15 with TRBJ1-4; weak D call: TRBD1 (6 bases). CDR3 protein: CATSRDGVRGPGAEELFF. CDR3 DNA sequence: TGTGCCACCAGCAGAGATGGGGTGCGGGGGCCGGGGGCTGAGGAACTGTTTTTT.